The source of this T cell receptor (beta chain) is a study of response to subunit inactivated influenza vaccine (dated by TCRdb to the late 2010s). For the wider study: Deep quantitative T cell receptor repertoire profiling was used in the study to track responses to a trivalent subunit inactivated influenza vaccine.

The investigation overall reported the following: It was suggested by the authors that each seasonal influenza vaccination may recruit only a limited number of new T cells.

CDR3 length: 15 amino acids, cysteine to phenylalanine. Here the CDR3 DNA is all that survives: 45 bases in frame from base 1. Based on the germline V gene, the CDR1 and CDR2 sequences are SGHRS and YFSETQ. V is reduced by 4 bases and J by 0 bases, leaving a spacing of 13 bases between them. This clonotype was counted only a few times. There is no known antigen for this receptor. Base qualities are not provided; no much larger clone lies one nucleotide away. The receptor library was made with RT-PCR. These reads were obtained on an Illumina HiSeq 2500. TCRdb passed the public sequencing reads through fastp at Q25 and MiXCR, retaining productive beta sequences. Rows with one shared CDR3 protein collapse into an entry with the most common genes and DNA. The sample has fewer than 400,000 distinct CDR3 sequences on record, around a fifth of them singletons. About a tenth of the sample is in the top ten clones.

Recombination joined TRBV5-1 with TRBJ1-1, with the D gene not confidently named. This TCR derives from a man aged 50-75 years who received an inactivated influenza vaccine. Donor details come from another sample of the same person, matched by shared clones. Material: PBMCs from blood, obtained less than 22 months after vaccination. The sequenced DNA: TGCGCCAGCAGCCGGGGTTTTCGGATGAACACTGAAGCTTTCTTT. Its protein product is CASSRGFRMNTEAFF.